This T cell receptor beta chain was sequenced in a study of T cell responses to AZD1222 COVID-19 vaccine. Overall study context: Second-dose schedules of about 4 or about 12 weeks were combined. Study observations and caveats: Just five to seven people given AZD1222 tested seropositive at baseline. Close to half of spike-specific TCRs reportedly recognize unmutated variant regions. The CD4 TCRs associated with vaccination extended across spike and predominated at 160-218 and 743-854.

Concerning this clone itself: Antigen specificity is unknown.

Some clones are missing from TCRdb's copy, which holds only in-frame ones; the method was immunoSEQ multiplex PCR. The sample has 150,000 to 200,000 clones; more than 80% are singletons. The germline gives CDR1 SGHRS, CDR2 YFSETQ. The CDR3 has 15 amino acids. With 2 bases removed from V and 1 base from J, the gap between germline ends came to 9 bases. The TCR was taken from an adult in good health. Sequences were derived from peripheral blood, sampled on day 0 of AZD1222 vaccination. J is TRBJ2-2 and V is TRBV5-1; D ambiguous. The CDR3 region is CASSFSTLNTGELFF. CDR3 nucleotides: TGCGCCAGCAGCTTTTCCACGTTGAACACCGGGGAGCTGTTTTTT.